The 20 T cell receptor beta chains presented below share a single source sample, sequenced in a study of spatial heterogeneity in lung cancer. Findings and limits, study-wide: Tumor mutation counts were tracked by expanded intratumoral alpha and beta TCR counts.

Time point indicated: sample taken at primary tumor resection. These receptors are not linked to any known antigen. Each CDR3 protein is one row after TCRdb ran MiXCR on the 5' RACE reads. The profile shows about 11,000 distinct CDR3 sequences, 4% to 6% of them singletons. The sequenced sample was lung tumor tissue, obtained at surgery. The receptors shown here come from a male donor with early-stage non-small cell lung cancer.

This clonotype was detected ten times or more. The rearrangement joins TRBV25-1 to TRBJ2-5; TRBD2 aligns across 8 bases. Germline V lookup: CDR1 MGHDK, CDR2 SYGVNS. The CDR3 extends over 18 amino acids. Trimming cost V 4 bases and J 5 bases; bases outside gene matches: 18. The CDR3 nucleotides read TGTGCCAGCAGTGCCCTCCTTGTAAGAGCGGGAGAGAGGGAGACCCAGTACTTC. It encodes CASSALLVRAGERETQYF.

This clonotype was counted at least ten times. The rearrangement joins TRBV5-1 to TRBJ2-3, with 7 bases identical to TRBD1. Looked up from germline, CDR1 is SGHRS and CDR2 is YFSETQ. The CDR3 runs 17 residues. J was trimmed by 0 bases and V by 0 bases; bases with no gene match: 7. The CDR3 is CASSLGIGQASTDTQYF. For the CDR3, the DNA is TGCGCCAGCAGCTTGGGGATTGGACAGGCAAGCACAGATACGCAGTATTTT.

By share, this clonotype counts as medium-sized. This chain links TRBV11-3 with TRBJ2-2; no clear D gene. Trimming removed 0 bases at V and 1 base at J, with 6 bases between. The CDR3 consists of 15 residues. Germline V gives CDR1 SGHNT, CDR2 YENEEA. The CDR3, as DNA: TGTGCCAGCAGCTTAGATGGCCAGAACACCGGGGAGCTGTTTTTT. The encoded protein is CASSLDGQNTGELFF.

Ten or more counts support this clonotype. The rearrangement joins TRBV3-1 to TRBJ2-3, with 11 bases fitting TRBD2. Germline CDR1 and CDR2: LGHDT and YNNKEL (reference sequence). V dropped 3 bases and J dropped 6; count of bases not matched to a gene: 5. The CDR3 is made up of 15 amino acids. Written as DNA, the CDR3 is TGTGCCAGCAGCCAGGTCTGGACTAGCGGGGATACGCAGTATTTT. Translating gives CASSQVWTSGDTQYF.

At least ten counts were recorded for this clonotype. CDR3: CASRAGLAGPQYF. CDR3 in DNA: TGTGCCAGCAGGGCTGGACTAGCTGGTCCGCAGTATTTT. The chain uses TRBV12-3 or TRBV12-4 and TRBJ2-3; 8 bases are a match to TRBD2. There are 13 residues in the CDR3. Unmatched junction bases numbered 9, after V lost 6 bases and J lost 10 bases.

This clonotype was recorded a few times. The chain carries TRBV20-1 and TRBJ2-3, with TRBD1 matching over 8 bases. The CDR3 is 13 amino acids. Germline trimming cut 4 bases from V and 6 bases from J; bases unmatched to any gene: 6. Germline V gene sequence: CDR1 DFQATT, CDR2 SNEGSKA (reference sequence). In nucleotides, the CDR3 is TGCAGTGCTATAACAGGGGGTATGGATACGCAGTATTTT. Translated, it gives CSAITGGMDTQYF.

This clonotype was seen only a few times. The V and J genes are TRBV3-1 and TRBJ1-1; no firm D call. Germline CDR1 is LGHDT and CDR2 is YNNKEL (reference sequence). V was pared by 5 bases and J by 5 bases, with 12 bases between. The CDR3 is made up of 13 amino acids. CDR3 coding DNA: TGTGCCAGCAGCGAATTTCTCGAAACTGAAGCTTTCTTT. It specifies CASSEFLETEAFF.

This clonotype was detected many times. The chain links TRBV5-1 to TRBJ1-5; D is uncertain. The CDR3 has 11 residues. Germline loops: CDR1 SGHRS, CDR2 YFSETQ. The ends were cut back, 6 bases at V and 7 bases at J, with 8 bases in the middle. CDR3 coding DNA: TGCGCCAGCATTCGAGGGCAGCCCCAGCATTTT. This gives the protein CASIRGQPQHF.

There are many counts of this clonotype. This chain joins TRBV7-6 and TRBJ1-5, with unresolved D. From germline, CDR1 is SGHVS and CDR2 FNYEAQ. This CDR3 has 14 amino acids. Trimming removed 1 base at V and 3 bases at J, with 7 bases between. In nucleotides, the CDR3 is TGTGCCAGCAGCTTAGTCGGGATCAATCAGCCCCAGCATTTT. Translation: CASSLVGINQPQHF.

This clonotype appeared many times. This chain joins TRBV5-5 and TRBJ2-2, with D uncertain. The germline V and J ends were trimmed by 3 bases and 3 bases, with 15 bases remaining between them. CDR3 length: 16 residues. Germline V CDR1 and CDR2: SGHKS, YYEKEE (reference sequence). The CDR3 sequence: CASSSHLRPDTGELFF. CDR3 nucleotide sequence: TGTGCCAGCAGCTCCCACCTGAGGCCCGACACCGGGGAGCTGTTTTTT.

This clonotype appeared many times. V gene TRBV5-1 combines with J gene TRBJ2-7; unclear D gene. CDR3 length: 13 residues. Germline lookup yields CDR1 SGHRS and CDR2 YFSETQ. Trimming pared 0 bases from V and 4 bases from J, leaving 8 bases between. CDR3 in DNA: TGCGCCAGCAGCTTGGAAGGGTTGTACGAGCAGTACTTC. Translation gives CASSLEGLYEQYF.

In its sample, this clonotype was seen a few times. V usage is TRBV4-2 and J usage is TRBJ2-7, with TRBD1 matching 10 bases. Germline values: CDR1 LGHNA, CDR2 YNFKEQ. J lost 2 bases, V lost 3 bases, and 4 bases had no gene match. The CDR3 totals 15 residues. Here the CDR3 DNA reads TGTGCCAGCAGCCAGAGCGGGACAGGGGCCTACGAGCAGTACTTC. This encodes CASSQSGTGAYEQYF.

This clonotype was counted at least ten times. The chain combines TRBV7-9 with TRBJ2-3; 10 nucleotides line up with TRBD2. Looked up from germline, CDR1 is SEHNR and CDR2 is FQNEAQ (reference sequence). V was pared by 3 bases and J by 4 bases, with 4 bases of the junction left unmatched. This CDR3 region has 15 residues. The CDR3 bases are TGTGCCAGCAGCTTGGGAGCGGGGGGGCCAGATACGCAGTATTTT. Its protein is CASSLGAGGPDTQYF. The whole variable domain, filled in from reference TRBV7-9 and TRBJ2-3, reads DTGVSQNPRHKITKRGQNVTFRCDPISEHNRLYWYRQTLGQGPEFLTYFQNEAQLEKSRLLSDRFSAERPKGSFSTLEIQRTEQGDSAMYLCASSLGAGGPDTQYFGPGTRLTVL.

In its sample, this clonotype was seen many times. This chain connects TRBV12-3 or TRBV12-4 to TRBJ1-5; perhaps TRBD1 as D (6 bases). V was shortened by 5 bases and J by 0 bases, with 14 bases between the two germline ends. This CDR3 spans 16 amino acids. The CDR3 protein is CASSGGGGFSNQPQHF. In DNA form, the CDR3 reads TGTGCCAGCAGTGGAGGAGGGGGGTTTAGCAATCAGCCCCAGCATTTT.

J is TRBJ2-7 and V is TRBV5-1, with D maybe TRBD1 (6 bases). The V end was cut by 1 base, the J end by 3 bases, with 8 bases between. Germline V lookup: CDR1 SGHRS, CDR2 YFSETQ. The CDR3 has 13 residues. CDR3 in DNA: TGCGCCAGCAGCTTGACAGGGAACTACGAGCAGTACTTC. As protein: CASSLTGNYEQYF.

The gene calls are TRBV5-1 and TRBJ2-7; D ambiguous. Per the germline V gene, CDR1 is SGHRS and CDR2 is YFSETQ. Trimming cost V 3 bases and J 6 bases, with 10 bases left between them. The CDR3 extends over 12 amino acids. The CDR3 DNA reads as TGCGCCAGCAGCTCGGCCGGCGGCGAGCAGTACTTC. Residues: CASSSAGGEQYF.

This clonotype has at least ten counts. The chain joins TRBV27 to TRBJ2-7, with 11 bases fitting TRBD2. The CDR3 is made up of 15 amino acids. Germline trimming cut 5 bases from V and 5 bases from J; bases unmatched to any gene: 8. Germline assignment: CDR1 MNHEY and CDR2 SMNVEV (reference sequence). CDR3 sequence: CASSPGTSGSDEQYF. The CDR3 region has the DNA TGTGCCAGCAGTCCCGGGACTAGCGGTTCGGACGAGCAGTACTTC.

As for this clonotype: At one of its ends the junction is not consistent with the germline gene, which may arise from a read error. The chain is built from TRBV20-1 and TRBJ2-2, with TRBD1 matching over 7 bases. The CDR3 runs 14 residues. From germline, CDR1 is DFQATT and CDR2 SNEGSKA (reference sequence). The DNA for the CDR3 is TGCAGTACTAGAGGAGACAGGGCGGACGGGGAGCTGTTTTTT. It encodes CSTRGDRADGELFF.

This clonotype has ten or more counts. The V gene is TRBV4-3, the J gene TRBJ1-1; D unresolved. CDR1 and CDR2 from the germline V gene are LGHNA and YSLEER. The CDR3 is 14 amino acids. Trimming took off 4 bases at V and 3 bases at J, with 12 bases between the two ends. CDR3 protein: CASSPREDDTEAFF. CDR3 nucleotide sequence: TGCGCCAGCAGCCCGAGGGAGGACGACACTGAAGCTTTCTTT.

The J gene is TRBJ1-6, the V gene TRBV7-9; 9 nucleotides agree with TRBD1. Trimming cost V 6 bases and J 9 bases; bases outside gene matches: 9. The CDR3 length is 15 residues. Germline V gene sequence: CDR1 SEHNR, CDR2 FQNEAQ (reference sequence). In DNA form, the CDR3 reads TGTGCCAGCAGTACCACAGGGGGCGTAAGTTCACCCCTCCACTTT. This translates into CASSTTGGVSSPLHF. The full variable domain, with the rest looked up from reference TRBV7-9 and TRBJ1-6, is DTGVSQNPRHKITKRGQNVTFRCDPISEHNRLYWYRQTLGQGPEFLTYFQNEAQLEKSRLLSDRFSAERPKGSFSTLEIQRTEQGDSAMYLCASSTTGGVSSPLHFGNGTRLTVT.